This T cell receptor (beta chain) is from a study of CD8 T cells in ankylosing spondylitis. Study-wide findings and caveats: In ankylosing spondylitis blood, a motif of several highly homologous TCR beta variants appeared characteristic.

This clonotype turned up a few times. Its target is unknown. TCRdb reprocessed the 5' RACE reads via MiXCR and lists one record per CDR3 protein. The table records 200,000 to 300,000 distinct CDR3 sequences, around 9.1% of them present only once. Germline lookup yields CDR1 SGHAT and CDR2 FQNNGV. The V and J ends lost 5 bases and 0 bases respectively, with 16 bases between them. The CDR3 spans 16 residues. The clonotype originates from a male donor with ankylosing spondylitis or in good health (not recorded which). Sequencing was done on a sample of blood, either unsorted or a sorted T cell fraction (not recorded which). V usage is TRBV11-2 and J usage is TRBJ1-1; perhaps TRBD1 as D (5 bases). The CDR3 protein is CASSTLARELNTEAFF. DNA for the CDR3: TGTGCCAGCAGCACCCTCGCCAGGGAATTGAACACTGAAGCTTTCTTT.